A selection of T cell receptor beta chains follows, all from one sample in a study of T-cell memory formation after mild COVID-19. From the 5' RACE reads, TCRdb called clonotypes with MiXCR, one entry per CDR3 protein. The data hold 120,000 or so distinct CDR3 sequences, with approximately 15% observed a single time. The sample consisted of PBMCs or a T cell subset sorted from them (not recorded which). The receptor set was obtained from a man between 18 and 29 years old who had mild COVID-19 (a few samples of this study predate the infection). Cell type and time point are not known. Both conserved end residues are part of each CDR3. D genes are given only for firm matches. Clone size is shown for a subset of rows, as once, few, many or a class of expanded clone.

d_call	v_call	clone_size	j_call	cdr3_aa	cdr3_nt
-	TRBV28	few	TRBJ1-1	CASLTVETEAFF	TGTGCCAGCCTAACAGTGGAAACTGAAGCTTTCTTT
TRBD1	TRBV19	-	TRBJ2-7	CASRPTTGGWEQYF	TGTGCCAGTAGGCCCACAACAGGGGGCTGGGAGCAGTACTTC
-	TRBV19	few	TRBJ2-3	CASRVQGGNTQYF	TGTGCCAGTAGGGTACAGGGCGGGAATACGCAGTATTTT
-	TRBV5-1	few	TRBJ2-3	CASSHGSGGQGDTQYF	TGCGCCAGCAGCCATGGGTCCGGGGGCCAGGGAGATACGCAGTATTTT
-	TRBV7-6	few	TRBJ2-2	CASSNGGQNTGELFF	TGTGCCAGCAGCAACGGGGGACAGAACACCGGGGAGCTGTTTTTT
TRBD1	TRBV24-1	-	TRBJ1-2	CATSVLGGSGGNYGYTF	TGTGCCACCAGTGTCCTGGGGGGGTCAGGGGGCAACTATGGCTACACCTTC
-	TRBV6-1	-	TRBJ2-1	CASSDPGSYNEQFF	TGTGCCAGCAGTGACCCCGGCTCATACAATGAGCAGTTCTTC
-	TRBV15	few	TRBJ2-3	CATSRRGPDTQYF	TGTGCCACCAGTCGTCGGGGCCCAGATACGCAGTATTTT
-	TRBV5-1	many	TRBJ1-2	CASSLDGNNYGYTF	TGCGCCAGCAGCTTGGATGGAAATAACTATGGCTACACCTTC
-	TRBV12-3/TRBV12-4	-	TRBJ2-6	CASSFRGITGANVLTF	TGTGCCAGCAGTTTTCGGGGTATTACTGGGGCCAACGTCCTGACTTTC
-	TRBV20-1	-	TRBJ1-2	CSASPPARAGYGYTF	TGCAGTGCTAGCCCCCCCGCCCGGGCCGGGTATGGCTACACCTTC
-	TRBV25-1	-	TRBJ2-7	CASSEGGREHF	TGTGCCAGCAGTGAAGGTGGACGGGAACACTTC
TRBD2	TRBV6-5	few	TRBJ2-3	CASKAGPTYNTQYF	TGTGCCAGCAAAGCGGGGCCGACCTATAATACGCAGTATTTT
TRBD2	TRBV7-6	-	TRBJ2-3	CASSTRGGPTKQPDTQYF	TGTGCCAGCAGCACACGCGGGGGGCCGACAAAACAACCAGATACGCAGTATTTT
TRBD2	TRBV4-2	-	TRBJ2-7	CASSQGVAGGPYEQYF	TGTGCCAGCAGCCAAGGGGTAGCGGGGGGGCCCTACGAGCAGTACTTC
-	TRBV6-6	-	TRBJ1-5	CASSYMASVNQPQHF	TGTGCCAGCAGTTACATGGCGTCAGTCAATCAGCCCCAGCATTTT
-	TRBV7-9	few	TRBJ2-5	CASSLEASLMGTQYF	TGTGCCAGCAGCTTAGAGGCCTCACTCATGGGGACCCAGTACTTC
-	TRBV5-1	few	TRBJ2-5	CATTAMGQGETQYF	TGCGCCACCACGGCGATGGGGCAGGGCGAGACCCAGTACTTC
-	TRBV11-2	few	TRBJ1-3	CASSYGPATGNAIYF	TGTGCCAGCAGCTACGGACCGGCCACTGGAAACGCCATATATTTT
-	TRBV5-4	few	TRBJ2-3	CASSLGRSGADTQYF	TGTGCCAGCAGCTTGGGGCGGTCGGGGGCGGATACGCAGTATTTT
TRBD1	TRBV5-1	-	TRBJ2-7	CASSFGPGQIYEQYF	TGCGCCAGCAGCTTTGGCCCGGGACAGATCTACGAGCAGTACTTC
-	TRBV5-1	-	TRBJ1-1	CASRDLVGQNTEAFF	TGCGCCAGCAGGGATCTTGTGGGGCAGAATACTGAAGCTTTCTTT
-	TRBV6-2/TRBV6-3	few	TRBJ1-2	CASSPRIEGWGDGYTF	TGTGCCAGCAGTCCCCGGATTGAGGGCTGGGGAGATGGCTACACCTTC
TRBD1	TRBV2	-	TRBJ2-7	CASSEQGADYEQYF	TGTGCCAGCAGTGAACAGGGGGCGGACTACGAGCAGTACTTC
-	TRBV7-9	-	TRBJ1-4	CASTPGTGQNEKLFF	TGTGCCAGCACTCCTGGGACGGGACAAAATGAAAAACTGTTTTTT
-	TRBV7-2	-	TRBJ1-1	CASSRRGSDPAFF	TGTGCCAGCAGCCGAAGGGGGAGTGACCCAGCTTTCTTT
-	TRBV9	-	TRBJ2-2	CASSVGNPGTGELFF	TGTGCCAGCAGCGTAGGGAACCCGGGAACCGGGGAGCTGTTTTTT
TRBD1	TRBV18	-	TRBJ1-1	CASSLDREGQAFF	TGTGCCAGCTCACTCGACAGGGAAGGGCAAGCTTTCTTT
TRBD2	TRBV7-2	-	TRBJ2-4	CASSPQPNSGGIGNF	TGTGCCAGCAGCCCACAGCCAAATAGCGGGGGCATAGGCAACTTC
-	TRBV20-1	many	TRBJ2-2	CSAQSRANTGELFF	TGCAGTGCTCAGAGCAGGGCGAACACCGGGGAGCTGTTTTTT
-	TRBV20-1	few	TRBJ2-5	CSPRGSGTQETQYF	TGCAGCCCCAGGGGCTCCGGGACTCAAGAGACCCAGTACTTC
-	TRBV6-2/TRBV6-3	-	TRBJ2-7	CASSYATGSYEQYF	TGTGCCAGCAGTTACGCAACAGGATCCTACGAGCAGTACTTC
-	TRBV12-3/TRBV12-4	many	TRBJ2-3	CASSLRTGAGTDTQYF	TGTGCCAGCAGTTTAAGGACGGGGGCCGGCACAGATACGCAGTATTTT
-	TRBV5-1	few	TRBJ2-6	CASSDDPGSGANVLTF	TGCGCCAGCAGCGACGACCCGGGGTCTGGGGCCAACGTCCTGACTTTC
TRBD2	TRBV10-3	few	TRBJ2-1	CAISESRGLAGPGNEQFF	TGTGCCATCAGTGAGTCCCGGGGACTAGCGGGGCCGGGGAATGAGCAGTTCTTC
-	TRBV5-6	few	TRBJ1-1	CASSSHTEAFF	TGTGCCAGCAGCTCCCACACTGAAGCTTTCTTT
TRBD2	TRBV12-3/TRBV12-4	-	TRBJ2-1	CASALAGGPDEQFF	TGTGCCAGCGCACTAGCGGGGGGGCCCGATGAGCAGTTCTTC
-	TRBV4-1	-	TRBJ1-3	CASSQDFVDSSSGNTIYF	TGCGCCAGCAGCCAAGATTTTGTCGACAGCTCCTCTGGAAACACCATATATTTT
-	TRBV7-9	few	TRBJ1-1	CASSFWMNTEAFF	TGTGCCAGCAGCTTCTGGATGAACACTGAAGCTTTCTTT
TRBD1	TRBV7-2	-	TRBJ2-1	CASSLAMAGGYNEQFF	TGTGCCAGCAGCTTAGCGATGGCAGGGGGCTACAATGAGCAGTTCTTC
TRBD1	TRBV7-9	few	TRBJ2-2	CASSFIWTGASRNTGELFF	TGTGCCAGCAGCTTCATTTGGACAGGGGCGAGTAGGAACACCGGGGAGCTGTTTTTT